This T cell receptor beta chain was captured by sequencing in a study of early T cells in non-severe SARS-CoV-2 infection. This clonotype was picked up a small number of times. Unique molecular identifiers (one per individual cDNA molecule) were attached. TCRdb called the 5' RACE reads again in MiXCR, with one record for every CDR3 protein. In the table there are 63,000 or so distinct CDR3 sequences, 12% of which are singletons. The V and J ends lost 0 bases and 9 bases, in that order; junction bases with no gene match: 3. Germline V gene data show CDR1 as SGHNT and CDR2 as YENEEA. The CDR3 has 15 residues.

The chain employs TRBV11-3 and TRBJ2-1, with 12 bases aligning to TRBD2. The receptor was isolated from an adult who was a healthcare worker with PCR-confirmed SARS-CoV-2 infection or an uninfected control (not recorded which). Sequencing was performed on whole blood. The CDR3 here is CASSLELAGGVEQFF. CDR3 sequence (DNA): TGTGCCAGCAGCTTAGAACTAGCGGGAGGAGTTGAGCAGTTCTTC.